The 24 T cell receptor beta chains in this list originate from one sample, sequenced in a study of CD8+ T cells in alopecia areata. Once RNA had been extracted, it was reverse transcribed into cDNA to act as the sequencing template. This table comes from immunoSEQ multiplex PCR, and its TCRdb copy is limited to in-frame clones, with some not included. This sample has around 130,000 clones, with 50% to 60% found just once. Sequenced here: CD4+ T cells sorted from blood, sampled at week 0. These receptors came from a human donor with alopecia areata.

The genes are TRBV9 and TRBJ2-2; D unresolved. CDR3 length equals 14 residues. The V and J ends lost 2 bases and 3 bases respectively, with 8 bases between them. The germline V gene encodes CDR1 SGDLS and CDR2 YYNGEE. CDR3 protein: CASSVLYYTGELFF. The DNA for the CDR3 is TGTGCCAGCAGCGTTCTCTACTACACCGGGGAGCTGTTTTTT. Full variable domain (outside the CDR3, taken from reference TRBV9 and TRBJ2-2): DSGVTQTPKHLITATGQRVTLRCSPRSGDLSVYWYQQSLDQGLQFLIQYYNGEERAKGNILERFSAQQFPDLHSELNLSSLELGDSALYFCASSVLYYTGELFFGEGSRLTVL.

This clone has just a few counts. The chain carries TRBV7-2 and TRBJ1-1; TRBD1 is a possible D gene (6 bases). The germline V gene encodes CDR1 SGHTA and CDR2 FQGNSA. The CDR3 is made up of 15 amino acids. Between the trimmed V and J ends, which lost 4 bases and 5 bases, there was a span of 17 bases. CDR3: CASSSYRVYGTEAFF. CDR3 DNA sequence: TGTGCCAGCAGCTCCTACAGGGTTTATGGGACTGAAGCTTTCTTT.

The chain is built from TRBV5-1 and TRBJ1-2; 8 bases line up with TRBD1. Per germline, CDR1 SGHRS and CDR2 YFSETQ. This CDR3 has 15 amino acids. Unmatched junction bases numbered 12, after V lost 4 bases and J lost 7 bases. The CDR3 loop reads CASSRSQGGSSGYTF. CDR3 DNA: TGCGCCAGCAGCAGGTCACAGGGGGGATCTAGTGGCTACACCTTC.

There are a few counts of this clone. The rearrangement links TRBV9 to TRBJ2-1, with 8 bases fitting TRBD2. This CDR3 spans 18 amino acids. Germline CDR1 and CDR2: SGDLS and YYNGEE. The V and J ends lost 0 bases and 0 bases, in that order; junction bases with no gene match: 8. The CDR3 DNA reads TGTGCCAGCAGCGTAGGGACTAGCCCTCAGAGCTCCTACAATGAGCAGTTCTTC. Protein sequence: CASSVGTSPQSSYNEQFF.

The chain joins TRBV2 to TRBJ1-5, with 9 bases matching TRBD1. Trimming took 9 bases from V and 4 from J; bases not matched to a gene: 4. CDR1 and CDR2 (germline): SNHLY, FYNNEI. The CDR3 spans 13 residues. Written as DNA, the CDR3 is TGTGCCAGATACAGGGGGCCGAATCAGCCCCAGCATTTT. Encoded protein: CARYRGPNQPQHF.

The V call is TRBV27, the J call TRBJ2-7, with TRBD2 matching over 9 bases. CDR1 is MNHEY and CDR2 is SMNVEV in the germline V gene (reference sequence). The CDR3 consists of 18 residues. The V segment lost 4 bases and the J segment 0 bases; nucleotides outside the gene matches: 13. The CDR3: CASSSRLAVLPHSYEQYF. CDR3 sequence (DNA): TGTGCCAGCAGTTCCCGACTAGCGGTACTTCCACACTCCTACGAGCAGTACTTC.

This clone showed up just a few times. This chain connects TRBV7-2 to TRBJ2-3; D call uncertain. In germline, CDR1 is SGHTA, CDR2 FQGNSA. V dropped 5 bases and J dropped 6 bases, with 15 bases sitting between them. The CDR3 totals 14 residues. CDR3 sequence: CASSQGTGLDTQYF. The CDR3 nucleotides read TGTGCCAGCAGCCAAGGCACTGGGCTTGATACGCAGTATTTT.

The sample holds a few counts of this clone. The junction and the germline gene differ at one end; a read error may be behind it. The V and J genes are TRBV18 and TRBJ2-1, with a weak D call TRBD2 (6 bases). The CDR3 consists of 15 residues. Per germline, CDR1 KGHSH and CDR2 LQKENI. This CDR3 is CASSKVGGSYDEQFF. In DNA form, the CDR3 reads TGTGCCAGCTCAAAGGTGGGGGGAAGCTACGATGAGCAGTTCTTC.

V and J are TRBV7-3 and TRBJ2-3; 11 nucleotides align to TRBD2. The CDR3 is made up of 16 amino acids. CDR1 is SGHTA, CDR2 FQGTGA, per germline. V was pared by 5 bases and J by 7 bases, with 11 bases of the junction left unmatched. CDR3 protein: CASSLIAGGPLNTQYF. Here the CDR3 DNA reads TGTGCCAGCAGCCTAATAGCGGGAGGGCCTCTGAATACGCAGTATTTT.

This clone came up a few times. The chain is built from TRBV6-5 and TRBJ2-2; D not certain. CDR1 MNHEY and CDR2 SVGAGI come from the germline V gene. This CDR3 region has 15 residues. V was trimmed by 2 bases and J by 2 bases, leaving 9 bases between them. CDR3 region: CASSYSHINTGELFF. CDR3 nucleotide sequence: TGTGCCAGCAGTTACAGCCACATCAACACCGGGGAGCTGTTTTTT.

CDR3 residues: CASSHEAFF. The CDR3, as DNA: TGCGCCAGCAGTCACGAAGCTTTCTTT. The chain combines TRBV23-1 with TRBJ1-1; D remains ambiguous. TRBV23-1 is classed as an ORF, of uncertain function. The CDR3 extends over 9 amino acids. The V end lost 3 bases, the J end lost 8 bases, and 1 base lay between the germline ends.

This sequence joins TRBV15 and TRBJ1-4; weak D call: TRBD1 (5 bases). The CDR3 is 13 residues long. Trimming pared 0 bases from V and 8 bases from J, leaving 7 bases between. From germline, CDR1 is LNHNV and CDR2 YYDKDF (reference sequence). The CDR3 nucleotides read TGTGCCACCAGCAGAGATCAGGGCGAAAAACTGTTTTTT. Residues: CATSRDQGEKLFF.

The rearrangement uses TRBV11-2 and TRBJ2-3; D may be TRBD1 or TRBD2 (5 bases each). Germline values: CDR1 SGHAT, CDR2 FQNNGV. Trimming shortened V by 5 bases and J by 2 bases, and 8 bases separated the two germline ends. The CDR3 runs to 13 residues. CDR3 bases: TGTGCCAGCAGCCCGGGGCCCACAGATACGCAGTATTTT. Translating it yields CASSPGPTDTQYF.

The chain links TRBV7-9 to TRBJ1-4; no clear D. CDR1 and CDR2 from the germline V gene are SEHNR and FQNEAQ (reference sequence). Trimming cost V 1 base and J 0 bases, with 3 bases left between them. CDR3 length equals 14 residues. CDR3 loop: CASSLGATNEKLFF. The DNA of the CDR3 is TGTGCCAGCAGCTTAGGGGCAACTAATGAAAAACTGTTTTTT.

The chain employs TRBV6-5 and TRBJ1-1; D remains ambiguous. V was trimmed by 5 bases and J by 7 bases, leaving 14 bases between them. CDR3 length: 13 amino acids. Germline V gene sequence: CDR1 MNHEY, CDR2 SVGAGI. DNA of the CDR3: TGTGCCAGCAGTCACGGCTCAGTCCTTGAAGCTTTCTTT. Translated, it gives CASSHGSVLEAFF.

The rearrangement joins TRBV13 to TRBJ2-3, with TRBD2 matching over 9 bases. The CDR3 is made up of 15 amino acids. CDR1 and CDR2 from the germline V gene are PRHDT and FYEKMQ (reference sequence). The trim removed 3 bases at V and 4 bases at J, leaving 5 bases unmatched. The CDR3 coding sequence is TGTGCCAGCAGCTTTAGCGGGAGCATCGCAGATACGCAGTATTTT. As protein: CASSFSGSIADTQYF.

The chain recombines TRBV9 with TRBJ1-2; D is unresolved. The CDR3 runs 15 residues. V was pared by 3 bases and J by 2 bases, with 14 bases between. Germline CDR1 is SGDLS and CDR2 is YYNGEE. CDR3 nucleotides: TGTGCCAGCAGCGCTCCGACAAAGGGAAACTATGGCTACACCTTC. This codes for CASSAPTKGNYGYTF.

This clone has only a few counts. The rearrangement uses TRBV25-1 and TRBJ1-5, with TRBD1 matching over 11 bases. This CDR3 has 16 residues. Germline assignment: CDR1 MGHDK and CDR2 SYGVNS. The V gene end was trimmed by 4 bases and the J gene end by 6 bases; junction bases not matched to a gene: 8. The chain's CDR3 is CASSASRDRGAQPQHF. The CDR3 DNA reads TGTGCCAGCAGTGCGTCCCGGGACAGGGGGGCTCAGCCCCAGCATTTT. Supplemented by reference TRBV25-1 and TRBJ1-5, the full variable domain reads EADIYQTPRYLVIGTGKKITLECSQTMGHDKMYWYQQDPGMELHLIHYSYGVNSTEKGDLSSESTVSRIRTEHFPLTLESARPSHTSQYLCASSASRDRGAQPQHFGDGTRLSIL.

This rearrangement joins TRBV15 to TRBJ2-5; maybe TRBD1 (6 bases). This CDR3 has 16 residues. The V gene's germline CDR1 is LNHNV and CDR2 YYDKDF (reference sequence). V dropped 0 bases and J dropped 5 bases, with 16 bases sitting between them. CDR3 nucleotide sequence: TGTGCCACCAGCAGAGATAGGACAGTTGCTTGGGAGACCCAGTACTTC. This codes for CATSRDRTVAWETQYF.

The CDR3 nucleotides are TGTGCCAGCAGCTTAGTGAACAGGGGAGATGGGAACATTCAGTACTTC. This sequence encodes CASSLVNRGDGNIQYF. The chain recombines TRBV7-2 with TRBJ2-4, with TRBD1 identical over 7 bases. Germline trimming cut 1 base from V and 7 bases from J; bases unmatched to any gene: 10. The CDR3 loop spans 16 amino acids. From germline, CDR1 is SGHTA and CDR2 FQGNSA.

The J gene is TRBJ2-7, the V gene TRBV19; 9 bases are a match to TRBD2. CDR1 is LNHDA and CDR2 is SQIVND in the germline V gene (reference sequence). CDR3 length: 13 residues. With 5 bases clipped from V and 6 bases from J, the junction kept 5 bases outside the gene matches. For the CDR3, the DNA is TGTGCCAGTAGTCCGGGACTAGCCCTCGAGCAGTACTTC. Amino acids: CASSPGLALEQYF.

CDR3 residues: CASRELAGNYNEQFF. The CDR3 coding sequence is TGTGCCAGCAGAGAACTAGCGGGGAACTACAATGAGCAGTTCTTC. This chain joins TRBV2 and TRBJ2-1, with TRBD2 matching over 10 bases. The junction had 5 bases not matched to a gene; V was cut back by 6 bases and J by 3 bases. The germline CDR1 and CDR2 sequences are SNHLY and FYNNEI. The CDR3 is 15 amino acids. The full variable domain, in which reference TRBV2 and TRBJ2-1 provide the parts outside the CDR3, is EPEVTQTPSHQVTQMGQEVILRCVPISNHLYFYWYRQILGQKVEFLVSFYNNEISEKSEIFDDQFSVERPDGSNFTLKIRSTKLEDSAMYFCASRELAGNYNEQFFGPGTRLTVL.

V is TRBV4-3 and J is TRBJ2-3; TRBD2 matches at 11 bases. Germline CDR1 is LGHNA and CDR2 is YSLEER. V lost 0 bases to trimming and J lost 0 bases; unmatched junction nucleotides: 5. The CDR3 loop spans 18 amino acids. CDR3 nucleotide sequence: TGCGCCAGCAGCCAAGAAATAGCGGGGGGGCCTAGCACAGATACGCAGTATTTT. This gives the protein CASSQEIAGGPSTDTQYF.

The DNA for the CDR3 is TGCAGCGTTGACCAGTACAGGGCTGGCTACACCTTC. Its translation is CSVDQYRAGYTF. J is TRBJ1-2 and V is TRBV29-1, with D maybe TRBD1 (6 bases). Germline-derived CDR1 and CDR2 are SQVTM and ANQGSEA. Trimming took 3 bases from V and 7 from J, leaving 12 bases between them. The CDR3 contains 12 residues.